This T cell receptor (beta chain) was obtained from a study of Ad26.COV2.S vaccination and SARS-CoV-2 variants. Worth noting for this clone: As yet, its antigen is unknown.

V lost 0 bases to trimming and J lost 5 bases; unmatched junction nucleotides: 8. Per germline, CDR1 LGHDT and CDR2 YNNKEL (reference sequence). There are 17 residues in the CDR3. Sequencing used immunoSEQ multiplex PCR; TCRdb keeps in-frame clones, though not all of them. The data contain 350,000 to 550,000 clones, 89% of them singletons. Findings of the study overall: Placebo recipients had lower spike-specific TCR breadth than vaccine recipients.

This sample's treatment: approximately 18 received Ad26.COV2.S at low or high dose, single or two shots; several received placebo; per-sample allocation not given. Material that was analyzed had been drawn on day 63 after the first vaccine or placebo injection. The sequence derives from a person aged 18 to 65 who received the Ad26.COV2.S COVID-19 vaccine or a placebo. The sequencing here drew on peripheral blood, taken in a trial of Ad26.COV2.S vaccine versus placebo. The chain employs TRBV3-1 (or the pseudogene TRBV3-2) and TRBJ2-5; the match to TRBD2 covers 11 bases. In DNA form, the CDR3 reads TGTGCCAGCAGCCAAGATTTTAGCGGGAGGGCCCGGGAGACCCAGTACTTC. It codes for CASSQDFSGRARETQYF.